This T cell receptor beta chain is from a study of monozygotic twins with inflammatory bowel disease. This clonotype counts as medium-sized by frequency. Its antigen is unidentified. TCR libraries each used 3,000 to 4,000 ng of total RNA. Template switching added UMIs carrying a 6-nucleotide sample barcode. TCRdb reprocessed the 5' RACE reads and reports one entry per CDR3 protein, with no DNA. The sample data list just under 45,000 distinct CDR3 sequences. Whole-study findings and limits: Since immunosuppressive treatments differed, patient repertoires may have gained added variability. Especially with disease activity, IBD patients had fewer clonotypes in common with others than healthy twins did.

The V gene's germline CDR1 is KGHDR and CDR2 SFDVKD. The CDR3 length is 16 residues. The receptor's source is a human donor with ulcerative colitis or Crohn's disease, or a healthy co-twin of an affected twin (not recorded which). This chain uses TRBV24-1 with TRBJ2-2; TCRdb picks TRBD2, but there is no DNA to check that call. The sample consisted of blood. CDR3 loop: CATSDPGTANTGELFF.